This T cell receptor beta chain was observed in a study of T-cell reconstitution after alpha-beta-depleted transplantation in children. Regarding the study as a whole: Several hundred expanded graft clones reportedly gave rise to the alpha-beta T cells present about two months after transplant. There were some patients whose high TCRbeta diversity at day 60 came from surviving recipient T cells and thymic progenitors. One year after transplant, T-cell counts and diversity came mostly from newly produced T cells.

On this clonotype itself: Its cognate antigen is unknown.

For TCRbeta, the library was prepared with unique molecular identifiers. TCRdb analysed the PCR reads with MiXCR anew, one entry per CDR3 protein. Among approximately 980,000 distinct CDR3 sequences listed, 25% to 30% were seen once. There are 14 residues in the CDR3. Looked up from germline, CDR1 is SGHRS and CDR2 is YFSETQ. V was pared by 4 bases and J by 0 bases, with 10 bases between. This sequence originates from a boy under three years old who had a stem cell transplant for SCID, so the T cells may come from the graft donor. The rearrangement joins TRBV5-1 to TRBJ2-5; tentatively, D is TRBD2 (5 bases). The specimen was PBMCs, mostly from graft donor cells, collected 360 days after TCRalphabeta/CD19-depleted stem cell transplant. In DNA, the CDR3 is TGCGCCAGCAGCCCCCGGGATGACCAAGAGACCCAGTACTTC. It translates to CASSPRDDQETQYF.